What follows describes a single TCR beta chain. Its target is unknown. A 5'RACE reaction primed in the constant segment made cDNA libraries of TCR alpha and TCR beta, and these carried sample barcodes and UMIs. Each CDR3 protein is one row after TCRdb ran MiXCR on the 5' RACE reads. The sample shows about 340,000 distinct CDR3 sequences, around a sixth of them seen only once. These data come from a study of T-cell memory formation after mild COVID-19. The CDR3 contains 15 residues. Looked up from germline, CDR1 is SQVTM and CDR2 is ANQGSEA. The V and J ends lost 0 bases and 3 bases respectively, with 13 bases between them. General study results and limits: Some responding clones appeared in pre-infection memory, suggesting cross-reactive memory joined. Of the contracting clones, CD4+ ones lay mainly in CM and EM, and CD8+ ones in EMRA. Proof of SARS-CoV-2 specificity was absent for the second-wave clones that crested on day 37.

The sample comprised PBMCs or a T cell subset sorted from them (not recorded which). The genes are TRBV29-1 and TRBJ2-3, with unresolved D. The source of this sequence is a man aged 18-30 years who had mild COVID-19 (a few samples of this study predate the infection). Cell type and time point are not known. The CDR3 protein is CSVEDNPPETDTQYF. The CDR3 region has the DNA TGCAGCGTTGAAGATAACCCGCCTGAGACAGATACGCAGTATTTT.